These T cell receptor beta chains were read from a single sample in a study of post-analysis software for immune sequencing data. MiXCR, run by TCRdb on the PCR reads, gives a single entry per CDR3 protein. The sample contains about 540,000 distinct CDR3 sequences, around 36% of which appear only once. Input material: blood. All receptors derive from a girl aged 2-17 years with multiple sclerosis. Both conserved end residues are part of each CDR3. D genes are given only for firm matches. Some rows mark clone size as missing; the rest say once, few, many or name a class of expanded clone.

TRBV5-6	-	TRBJ1-5	-	CASSSRSSNQPQHF	TGTGCCAGCAGCTCGAGGAGCTCCAATCAGCCCCAGCATTTT
TRBV7-2	-	TRBJ1-2	-	CASSWTAPYGYTF	TGTGCCAGCAGTTGGACCGCGCCCTATGGCTACACCTTC
TRBV9	-	TRBJ2-7	-	CASTPGELRSSEQYF	TGTGCCAGCACCCCCGGTGAGTTACGCTCTTCCGAGCAGTACTTC
TRBV20-1	few	TRBJ2-3	-	CSAVGSTDTQYF	TGCAGCGCCGTGGGCAGCACAGATACGCAGTATTTT
TRBV7-8	-	TRBJ2-3	-	CASSLGTINPPTDTQYF	TGTGCCAGCAGCTTAGGCACGATAAATCCCCCCACAGATACGCAGTATTTT
TRBV6-5	few	TRBJ2-1	-	CASRTDRILINEQFF	TGTGCCAGCAGAACAGACAGGATCCTGATCAATGAGCAGTTCTTC
TRBV10-3	few	TRBJ2-7	TRBD1	CAISTGGGEQYF	TGTGCCATCAGTACAGGGGGTGGAGAGCAGTACTTC
TRBV28	-	TRBJ1-5	-	CASSLLSMGLGQPQHF	TGTGCCAGCAGTTTATTGTCTATGGGGTTAGGGCAGCCCCAGCATTTT
TRBV3-1	-	TRBJ2-3	-	CASSPRYPGQTTDTQYF	TGTGCCAGCAGCCCCAGATACCCCGGCCAAACCACAGATACGCAGTATTTT
TRBV14	-	TRBJ1-1	-	CASSQSMDTEAFF	TGTGCCAGCAGCCAATCCATGGACACTGAAGCTTTCTTT
TRBV7-2	-	TRBJ1-2	-	CASRLAPGYGYTF	TGTGCCAGCAGGCTAGCCCCTGGTTATGGCTACACCTTC
TRBV6-6	-	TRBJ1-2	TRBD1	CASREGAAYGYTF	TGTGCCAGCAGGGAGGGGGCCGCCTATGGCTACACCTTC
TRBV20-1	few	TRBJ2-1	-	CSARDRVGRTYNEQFF	TGCAGTGCTAGAGATCGGGTGGGCAGAACCTACAATGAGCAGTTCTTC
TRBV29-1	few	TRBJ2-2	-	CSVDRRDTGELFF	TGCAGCGTTGATCGGAGAGACACCGGGGAGCTGTTTTTT
TRBV7-9	-	TRBJ2-7	TRBD1	CASSNRQGREQYF	TGTGCCAGCTCCAATAGACAGGGGAGGGAGCAGTACTTC
TRBV29-1	-	TRBJ2-3	-	CSVVAGPTDTQYF	TGCAGCGTTGTCGCGGGACCCACAGATACGCAGTATTTT
TRBV20-1	-	TRBJ2-1	TRBD2	CSARDLVGLAADEQFF	TGCAGTGCTAGAGATTTAGTCGGACTAGCGGCCGATGAGCAGTTCTTC
TRBV29-1	-	TRBJ2-3	TRBD2	CSVAPGLETDTQYF	TGCAGCGTGGCGCCGGGACTAGAGACAGATACGCAGTATTTT
TRBV10-3	once	TRBJ2-3	-	CAISQVADSTDTQYF	TGTGCCATCAGCCAGGTGGCGGATTCAACAGATACGCAGTATTTT
TRBV7-2	few	TRBJ2-3	TRBD2	CASSRTSGGDTDTQYF	TGTGCCAGCAGCCGGACTAGCGGGGGGGACACAGATACGCAGTATTTT
TRBV11-2	-	TRBJ2-2	-	CASSRLRGNTGELFF	TGTGCCAGCAGTCGGCTCAGGGGCAACACCGGGGAGCTGTTTTTT
TRBV6-2/TRBV6-3	-	TRBJ2-1	TRBD2	CASSYSPGLAGGYNEQFF	TGTGCCAGCAGTTACTCGCCGGGACTAGCGGGGGGATACAATGAGCAGTTCTTC
TRBV6-1	few	TRBJ1-1	-	CASKVMTSLAFF	TGTGCCAGCAAGGTTATGACATCCTTGGCTTTCTTT
TRBV20-1	once	TRBJ2-4	-	CSARNPSLDIQYF	TGCAGTGCTAGGAATCCTAGTTTGGACATTCAGTACTTC
TRBV5-1	-	TRBJ1-2	-	CASRRDVPYGYTF	TGCGCCAGCAGAAGGGACGTACCCTATGGCTACACCTTC
TRBV6-6	-	TRBJ2-6	-	CASRQQGSGANVLTF	TGTGCCAGCAGGCAGCAGGGATCCGGGGCCAACGTCCTGACTTTC
TRBV20-1	-	TRBJ2-7	TRBD1	CSATPGQGNEQYF	TGCAGTGCTACTCCGGGACAGGGGAACGAGCAGTACTTC
TRBV7-8	-	TRBJ1-4	TRBD1	CASSLGGQGTTNEKLFF	TGTGCCAGCAGCTTAGGGGGACAGGGGACAACTAATGAAAAACTGTTTTTT
TRBV28	-	TRBJ1-1	TRBD1	CATDRDRGKAEAFF	TGTGCCACCGACCGGGACAGGGGAAAGGCTGAAGCTTTCTTT
TRBV7-7	few	TRBJ2-1	TRBD2	CASSLEYGGGNDEQFF	TGTGCCAGCAGCTTAGAGTACGGCGGGGGTAACGATGAGCAGTTCTTC
TRBV5-5	-	TRBJ1-2	-	CASSSQPRVPGRYGYTF	TGTGCCAGCAGCTCGCAGCCCCGGGTCCCAGGGAGGTATGGCTACACCTTC
TRBV20-1	-	TRBJ2-2	-	CSVATVANTGELFF	TGCAGTGTTGCGACTGTCGCTAACACCGGGGAGCTGTTTTTT
TRBV7-6	-	TRBJ1-6	TRBD1	CASSLVGTGTEYSPLHF	TGTGCCAGCAGCTTAGTGGGGACCGGGACAGAATATTCACCCCTCCACTTT
TRBV12-3/TRBV12-4	-	TRBJ2-2	-	CASSFTENTGELFF	TGTGCCAGCAGTTTCACGGAGAACACCGGGGAGCTGTTTTTT
TRBV12-3/TRBV12-4	many	TRBJ1-5	-	CASSLNSNQPQHF	TGTGCCAGCAGTTTAAATAGCAATCAGCCCCAGCATTTT
TRBV7-2	-	TRBJ2-7	-	CASSTRSYSMSYEQYF	TGTGCCAGCAGCACCAGGTCCTACAGCATGTCCTACGAGCAGTACTTC
TRBV4-2	many	TRBJ2-1	TRBD2	CASSPGTSGANEQFF	TGTGCCAGCAGCCCCGGGACTAGCGGGGCAAATGAGCAGTTCTTC
TRBV29-1	few	TRBJ2-1	-	CSVDSVGGAPNEQFF	TGCAGCGTTGACAGCGTGGGGGGCGCCCCCAATGAGCAGTTCTTC
TRBV7-3	few	TRBJ2-5	-	CASSPLGGILETQYF	TGTGCCAGCAGCCCCCTGGGGGGTATCTTGGAGACCCAGTACTTC
TRBV5-1	-	TRBJ2-5	TRBD1	CASSKGQVRQETQYF	TGCGCCAGCAGCAAGGGACAGGTCCGACAAGAGACCCAGTACTTC
TRBV12-3/TRBV12-4	-	TRBJ2-3	-	CASTTAGYTQYF	TGTGCCAGCACCACCGCAGGGTATACGCAGTATTTT
TRBV12-3/TRBV12-4	few	TRBJ1-6	-	CASSLGAGSPLHF	TGTGCCAGCAGTTTAGGGGCCGGATCACCCCTCCACTTT
TRBV5-1	-	TRBJ2-1	TRBD2	CVSATLAGERGEQFF	TGCGTCAGCGCCACACTAGCGGGGGAACGGGGTGAGCAGTTCTTC
TRBV4-2	few	TRBJ1-6	-	CASSQEAFSYNSPLHF	TGTGCCAGCAGCCAAGAGGCGTTCTCCTATAATTCACCCCTCCACTTT
TRBV10-3	-	TRBJ2-5	-	CAISAGGETQYF	TGTGCCATCAGTGCCGGGGGAGAGACCCAGTACTTC
TRBV29-1	few	TRBJ1-2	TRBD1	CSVGQERGYTF	TGCAGCGTCGGACAGGAGCGGGGCTACACCTTC
TRBV29-1	few	TRBJ1-1	-	CSVKKDVGGQAFF	TGCAGCGTAAAAAAGGACGTGGGGGGACAAGCTTTCTTT
TRBV14	-	TRBJ2-5	TRBD2	CASSLLTSRWETQYF	TGTGCCAGCAGCCTCTTGACTAGCCGGTGGGAGACCCAGTACTTC
TRBV5-1	-	TRBJ1-6	-	CASSPEGNSPLHF	TGCGCCAGCAGCCCAGAAGGAAATTCACCCCTCCACTTT
TRBV12-3/TRBV12-4	-	TRBJ1-2	-	CASLLGVAGGYTF	TGTGCCAGCCTCTTGGGGGTTGCTGGTGGCTACACCTTC
TRBV6-5	-	TRBJ2-3	-	CASSNREGGGPADTQYF	TGTGCCAGCAGTAACCGAGAGGGGGGGGGCCCCGCAGATACGCAGTATTTT
TRBV28	-	TRBJ2-5	TRBD1	CASSSLQNRGQETQYF	TGTGCCAGCAGTTCACTGCAGAACAGGGGTCAGGAGACCCAGTACTTC
TRBV9	few	TRBJ1-1	-	CASSVGSMNTEAFF	TGTGCCAGCAGCGTGGGCAGCATGAACACTGAAGCTTTCTTT
TRBV4-2	-	TRBJ2-7	-	CASRGNQGTEQYF	TGTGCCAGCAGAGGAAACCAGGGGACCGAGCAGTACTTC